This section outlines one TCR beta chain sequence together with its context. After thawing and overnight rest, PBMC were stained with GMM-loaded CD1B tetramer, viability dye and anti-CD3 for sorting. The CD1B tetramers carried C32 glucose monomycolate purified from Rhodococcus equi. Assay used: immunoSEQ multiplex PCR; TCRdb lists only in-frame clones, some missing. The sample gives more than 70,000 clones, roughly 90% of which show up once; 1.9% is in the top ten. Trimming cost V 4 bases and J 1 base, with 13 bases left between them. Germline CDR1 is LNHDA and CDR2 is SQIVND (reference sequence). The CDR3 consists of 16 residues. The sample is drawn from a study of T cells in tuberculosis. Study-level background: The T cells targeted glucose monomycolate, a mycobacterial lipid, via CD1B.

The sequenced sample was CD1b-GMM tetramer-negative cells sorted from PBMCs. This chain connects TRBV19 to TRBJ1-4, with D perhaps matching TRBD1 (6 bases). The receptor comes from an adult woman with latent tuberculosis. CDR3 sequence reads: CASSTQHRVTNEKLFF. The CDR3 DNA reads TGTGCCAGTAGTACACAACACAGGGTAACTAATGAAAAACTGTTTTTT.